The clone carrying this T cell receptor (beta chain) was seen only once. This sample was included in a study of cytomegalovirus exposure and HLA in healthy donors. Germline CDR1 and CDR2: MNHEY and SMNVEV (reference sequence). The CDR3 length is 15 residues. V dropped 7 bases and J dropped 4; count of bases not matched to a gene: 12. PCR amplification relied on 60 Vbeta primers (plus 13 Jbeta primers). Profiled with immunoSEQ multiplex PCR; TCRdb holds only in-frame clones, not every one. Of 60,000 to 75,000 clones listed, about two thirds are singletons. These donors, healthy bone marrow donors, were studied.

The receptor's source is a middle-aged woman in good health and CMV-seropositive. The gene calls are TRBV27 and TRBJ1-1, with 7 bases identical to TRBD1. The source material was PBMCs. CDR3 sequence reads: CASNPLTGETTEAFF. In DNA, the CDR3 is TGTGCCAGCAACCCTCTCACAGGGGAAACCACTGAAGCTTTCTTT.